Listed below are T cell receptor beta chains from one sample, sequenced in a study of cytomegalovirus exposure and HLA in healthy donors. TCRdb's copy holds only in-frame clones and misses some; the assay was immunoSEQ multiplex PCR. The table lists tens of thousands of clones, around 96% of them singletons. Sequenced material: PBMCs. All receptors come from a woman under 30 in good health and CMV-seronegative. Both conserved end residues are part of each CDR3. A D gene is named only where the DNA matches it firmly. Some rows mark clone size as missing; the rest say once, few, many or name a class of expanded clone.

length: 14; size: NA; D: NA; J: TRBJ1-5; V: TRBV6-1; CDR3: CASSEAGSNQPQHF; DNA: TGTGCCAGCAGTGAGGCAGGGAGCAATCAGCCCCAGCATTTT
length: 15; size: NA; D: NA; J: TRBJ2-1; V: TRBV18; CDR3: CASSPSSQGYNEQFF; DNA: TGTGCCAGCTCACCTAGCTCCCAGGGTTACAATGAGCAGTTCTTC
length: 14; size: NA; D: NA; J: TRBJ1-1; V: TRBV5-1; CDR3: CASSLSRMNTEAFF; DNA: TGCGCCAGCAGCTTGAGCAGGATGAACACTGAAGCTTTCTTT
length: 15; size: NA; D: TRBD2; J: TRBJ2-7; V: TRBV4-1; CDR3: CASSGPTSGRSEQYF; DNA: TGCGCCAGCAGCGGACCGACTAGCGGGAGATCCGAGCAGTACTTC
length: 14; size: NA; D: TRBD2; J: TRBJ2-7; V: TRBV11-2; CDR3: CASSLDAGAYEQYF; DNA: TGTGCCAGCAGCTTAGATGCGGGAGCCTACGAGCAGTACTTC
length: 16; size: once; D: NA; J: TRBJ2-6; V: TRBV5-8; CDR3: CASSLAVDSGANVLTF; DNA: TGTGCCAGCAGCTTAGCGGTTGACTCTGGGGCCAACGTCCTGACTTTC
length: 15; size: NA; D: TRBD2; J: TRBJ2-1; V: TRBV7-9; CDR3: CASRTSGGSYNEQFF; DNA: TGTGCCAGCAGGACTAGCGGCGGCAGTTACAATGAGCAGTTCTTC
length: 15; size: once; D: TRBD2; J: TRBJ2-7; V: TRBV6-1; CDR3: CASTPGREGHYEQYF; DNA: TGTGCCAGCACCCCAGGGCGGGAGGGCCATTACGAGCAGTACTTC
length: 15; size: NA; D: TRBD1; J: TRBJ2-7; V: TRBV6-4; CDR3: CASSEGTGGLYEQYF; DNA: TGTGCCAGCAGTGAAGGGACAGGGGGCCTGTACGAGCAGTACTTC
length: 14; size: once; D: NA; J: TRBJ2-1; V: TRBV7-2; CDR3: CASSLQGMGAEQFF; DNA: TGTGCCAGCAGCTTACAAGGGATGGGGGCTGAGCAGTTCTTC
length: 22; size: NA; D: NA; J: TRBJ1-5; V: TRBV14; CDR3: CASSLGRTSGFPQPYSNQPQHF; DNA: TGTGCCAGCAGCCTCGGTCGGACAAGTGGGTTCCCACAGCCTTATAGCAATCAGCCCCAGCATTTT
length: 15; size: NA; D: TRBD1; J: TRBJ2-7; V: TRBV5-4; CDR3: CASSLGQTGGDEQYF; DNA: TGTGCCAGCAGCTTGGGCCAGACAGGGGGCGATGAGCAGTACTTC